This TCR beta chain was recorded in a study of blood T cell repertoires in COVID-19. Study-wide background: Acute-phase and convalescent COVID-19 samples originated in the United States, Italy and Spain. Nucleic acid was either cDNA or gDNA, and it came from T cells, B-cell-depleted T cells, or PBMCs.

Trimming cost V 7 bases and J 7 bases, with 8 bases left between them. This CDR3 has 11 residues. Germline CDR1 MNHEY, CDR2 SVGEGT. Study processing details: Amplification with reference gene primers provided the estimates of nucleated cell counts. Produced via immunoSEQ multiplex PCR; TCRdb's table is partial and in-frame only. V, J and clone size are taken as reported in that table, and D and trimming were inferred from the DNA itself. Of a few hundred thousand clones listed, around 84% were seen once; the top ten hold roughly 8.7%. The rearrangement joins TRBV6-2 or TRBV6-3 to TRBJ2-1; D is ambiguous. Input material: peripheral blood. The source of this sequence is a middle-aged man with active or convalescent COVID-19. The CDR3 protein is CASTPTNEQFF. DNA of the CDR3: TGTGCCAGCACCCCAACTAATGAGCAGTTCTTC.